The 7 T cell receptor beta chains below come from one sample, sequenced in a study of blood T cells in healthy people across ages. Alongside a J-beta primer mix, a sample-barcoded 5' primer served in a second PCR lasting roughly 7 to 12 cycles. TCRdb re-called the 5' RACE reads through MiXCR, storing one row per CDR3 protein. Of about 690,000 distinct CDR3 sequences in the sample, around 41% were seen once. Specimen: blood. These receptors were obtained from a man aged 80 or over in good health.

There are a few counts of this clonotype. The V gene is TRBV7-3, the J gene TRBJ2-1; tentative D call: TRBD2 (7 bases). The germline gives CDR1 SGHTA, CDR2 FQGTGA. CDR3 size: 17 residues. The germline V and J ends were trimmed by 5 bases and 0 bases, with 17 bases remaining between them. This chain's CDR3 is CASSATGGGGSYNEQFF. CDR3 DNA sequence: TGTGCCAGCAGCGCAACGGGGGGCGGCGGCTCCTACAATGAGCAGTTCTTC.

J is TRBJ2-3 and V is TRBV27, with TRBD1 matching 11 bases. In germline, CDR1 is MNHEY, CDR2 SMNVEV (reference sequence). V shed 7 bases and J 3 bases; nucleotides not matched to a gene: 9. The CDR3 sequence is 16 residues long. In DNA form, the CDR3 reads TGTGCCAGCATCCTTCTCGGGACAGGGGGGACAGATACGCAGTATTTT. Translated: CASILLGTGGTDTQYF.

The V gene is TRBV20-1, the J gene TRBJ2-3; maybe TRBD2 (5 bases). The CDR3 has 15 residues. Germline CDR1 reads DFQATT; CDR2 reads SNEGSKA (reference sequence). The V end was cut by 0 bases, the J end by 2 bases, with 12 bases between. DNA for the CDR3: TGCAGTGCTAGAGATCAATCGGGATACACAGATACGCAGTATTTT. It translates to CSARDQSGYTDTQYF.

The chain couples TRBV12-3 or TRBV12-4 to TRBJ2-3, with 12 bases lining up with TRBD2. V gave up 5 bases and J gave up 3 bases; unmatched junction bases: 9. The CDR3 has 17 amino acids. Written as DNA, the CDR3 is TGTGCCAGCAGTCCGGCTAGCGGGGGGGTCGGGACAGATACGCAGTATTTT. This sequence encodes CASSPASGGVGTDTQYF.

This clonotype has a handful of counts. The chain employs TRBV7-6 and TRBJ2-5; 7 bases align to TRBD2. V gave up 5 bases and J gave up 5 bases; unmatched junction bases: 14. The CDR3 is 16 amino acids. The V gene's germline CDR1 is SGHVS and CDR2 FNYEAQ. The CDR3 nucleotides read TGTGCCAGCAGCCTGAAAGCGGGACGGGTTAGGGAGACCCAGTACTTC. Residues: CASSLKAGRVRETQYF.

This clonotype was detected only a few times. V and J are TRBV5-4 and TRBJ2-5, with a weak D call TRBD1 (6 bases). The CDR3 covers 14 residues. V was cut by 4 bases and J by 2 bases, with 12 bases left in between. Germline CDR1 SGHNT, CDR2 YYREEE (reference sequence). CDR3 amino acids: CASSVQTGQETQYF. CDR3 nucleotides: TGTGCCAGCAGCGTCCAGACAGGTCAAGAGACCCAGTACTTC.

This clonotype was counted at least ten times. The chain recombines TRBV29-1 with TRBJ2-7, with TRBD1 identical over 8 bases. This CDR3 spans 13 amino acids. Germline-derived CDR1 and CDR2 are SQVTM and ANQGSEA. Trimming removed 1 base from V and 6 bases from J; junction bases left unmatched: 5. The CDR3 region is CSVEGTGTGEQYF. CDR3 in DNA: TGCAGCGTTGAAGGGACAGGGACCGGCGAGCAGTACTTC.